Each of the 29 T cell receptor beta chains below was sequenced from the same sample in a study of vaccination and CD4 T cells after COVID-19. The study sequenced cultured CD4+ T cell DNA using the Oncomine TCR Beta short-read assay. TCRdb passed the PCR reads through MiXCR, listing each CDR3 protein once. This table holds about 21,000 distinct CDR3 sequences, roughly 40% found once. These TCRs are of unknown antigen specificity. This sample's time point: late sampling 161 to 241 days after vaccination in three convalescent patients. Treatment here: approximately 10-day PBMC culture with coronavirus spike peptide pools or control peptides (ViraFEST assay). The sequences come from CD4+ T cells from blood, cultured in vitro, collected about 7 months after SARS-CoV-2 vaccination. The receptors shown here come from a human donor who had recovered from COVID-19.

In this sample, this clonotype turned up a few times. The V gene is TRBV7-9, the J gene TRBJ2-3; possibly TRBD1 for D (6 bases). The CDR3 has 16 amino acids. Germline V gene data show CDR1 as SEHNR and CDR2 as FQNEAQ (reference sequence). V lost 1 base and J 2 bases, leaving 13 bases between the germline ends. For the CDR3, the DNA is TGTGCCAGCAGCTTAGTTGGCAGGGGTTACACAGATACGCAGTATTTT. Translated, it gives CASSLVGRGYTDTQYF. The full variable domain, its missing parts supplied by reference TRBV7-9 and TRBJ2-3, is DTGVSQNPRHKITKRGQNVTFRCDPISEHNRLYWYRQTLGQGPEFLTYFQNEAQLEKSRLLSDRFSAERPKGSFSTLEIQRTEQGDSAMYLCASSLVGRGYTDTQYFGPGTRLTVL.

The chain joins TRBV5-1 to TRBJ2-7, with D possibly TRBD2 on 6 matching bases. The CDR3 sequence is 14 residues long. Germline CDR1 and CDR2: SGHRS and YFSETQ. V lost 0 bases and J 3 bases, leaving 10 bases between the germline ends. CDR3 amino acids: CASSLGLVGYEQYF. The CDR3 region has the DNA TGCGCCAGCAGCTTGGGACTAGTAGGCTACGAGCAGTACTTC.

This clonotype was detected only a few times. This rearrangement joins TRBV28 to TRBJ1-5, with D unresolved. CDR3 length: 15 amino acids. CDR1 is MDHEN, CDR2 SYDVKM, per germline. V lost 2 bases to trimming and J lost 2 bases, with 10 bases between them. DNA of the CDR3: TGTGCCAGCAGTTTAGCAGGACGTGGCAATCAGCCCCAGCATTTT. Its translation is CASSLAGRGNQPQHF. Combining the CDR3 with reference TRBV28 and TRBJ1-5 gives the whole variable domain DVKVTQSSRYLVKRTGEKVFLECVQDMDHENMFWYRQDPGLGLRLIYFSYDVKMKEKGDIPEGYSVSREKKERFSLILESASTNQTSMYLCASSLAGRGNQPQHFGDGTRLSIL.

The chain is built from TRBV7-3 and TRBJ1-1; D is possibly TRBD1 (5 bases). Deletions cut 4 bases from V and 6 bases from J, with 12 bases between. This CDR3 has 13 amino acids. Germline CDR1 is SGHTA and CDR2 is FQGTGA. CDR3 sequence: CASSSVWGAEAFF. CDR3 nucleotide sequence: TGTGCCAGCAGCTCGGTATGGGGCGCTGAAGCTTTCTTT.

The V call is TRBV6-1, the J call TRBJ1-2; TRBD1 matches 7 bases. Trimming removed 7 bases from V and 8 bases from J; junction bases left unmatched: 13. The CDR3 is 14 amino acids. Germline assignment: CDR1 MNHNS and CDR2 SASEGT. The CDR3 here is CASKLSDREGGYTF. CDR3 DNA: TGTGCCAGCAAATTATCAGACAGGGAGGGGGGCTACACCTTC.

Only a few counts were recorded for this clonotype. V is TRBV20-1 and J is TRBJ2-1; 13 positions match TRBD2. Germline lookup yields CDR1 DFQATT and CDR2 SNEGSKA (reference sequence). Unmatched junction bases numbered 6, after V lost 5 bases and J lost 8 bases. This CDR3 contains 14 residues. The CDR3: CSALGGLAGYEQFF. DNA of the CDR3: TGCAGTGCTCTGGGGGGACTAGCGGGATATGAGCAGTTCTTC.

This chain uses TRBV28 with TRBJ1-5; D gene unclear. The V and J ends lost 3 bases and 7 bases respectively, with 10 bases between them. The CDR3 covers 13 residues. The V gene's germline CDR1 is MDHEN and CDR2 SYDVKM. CDR3 loop: CASSFIEGQPQHF. The CDR3 DNA sequence: TGTGCCAGCAGTTTCATTGAGGGCCAGCCCCAGCATTTT.

The chain links TRBV7-8 to TRBJ2-3; maybe TRBD1 (6 bases). The CDR3 runs to 14 residues. Trimming removed 4 bases at V and 0 bases at J, with 8 bases between. CDR1 is SGHVS and CDR2 is FQNEAQ in the germline V gene. The CDR3 sequence is CASSWGPSTDTQYF. The CDR3, as DNA: TGTGCCAGCAGCTGGGGGCCTAGCACAGATACGCAGTATTTT.

This clonotype was found a few times. The chain is built from TRBV24-1 and TRBJ2-7, with 10 bases lining up with TRBD1. This CDR3 comprises 16 residues. Germline V gives CDR1 KGHDR, CDR2 SFDVKD. The V gene end was trimmed by 5 bases and the J gene end by 2 bases; junction bases not matched to a gene: 8. CDR3 sequence reads: CATSGPGQGGTYEQYF. The CDR3 DNA sequence: TGTGCCACCAGTGGGCCCGGACAGGGGGGAACCTACGAGCAGTACTTC.

J is TRBJ2-4 and V is TRBV28, with a weak D call TRBD1 (5 bases). Trimming cost V 9 bases and J 0 bases, with 12 bases left between them. This CDR3 has 14 residues. The germline V gene has CDR1 MDHEN and CDR2 SYDVKM. The CDR3 spells CASGAWAAKNIQYF. The CDR3 region has the DNA TGTGCCAGTGGGGCGTGGGCAGCCAAAAACATTCAGTACTTC.

The V and J genes are TRBV15 and TRBJ2-7, with D maybe TRBD1 (6 bases). Trimming left V 0 bases short and J 5 bases short, with 14 bases between. CDR1 is LNHNV and CDR2 is YYDKDF in the germline V gene (reference sequence). The CDR3 consists of 15 residues. The chain's CDR3 is CATSRDPQGNHEQYF. CDR3 DNA: TGTGCCACCAGCAGAGATCCTCAGGGGAACCACGAGCAGTACTTC.

In its sample, this clonotype is medium-sized. The chain links TRBV20-1 to TRBJ2-6, with unresolved D. This CDR3 contains 15 residues. V was cut by 4 bases and J by 0 bases, with 10 bases left in between. The germline CDR1 and CDR2 sequences are DFQATT and SNEGSKA (reference sequence). The CDR3 reads CSATVSNSGANVLTF. DNA for the CDR3: TGCAGTGCTACCGTTAGTAACTCTGGGGCCAACGTCCTGACTTTC.

This clonotype was observed a few times. CDR3: CSAEFEGGITDTQYF. DNA of the CDR3: TGCAGTGCAGAATTCGAAGGAGGTATCACAGATACGCAGTATTTT. The chain is built from TRBV20-1 and TRBJ2-3; D might be TRBD2 (5 bases). Trimming left V 6 bases short and J 2 bases short, with 18 bases between. Germline V gene data show CDR1 as DFQATT and CDR2 as SNEGSKA (reference sequence). The CDR3 totals 15 residues.

V gene TRBV28 combines with J gene TRBJ2-7; 8 bases line up with TRBD2. From germline, CDR1 is MDHEN and CDR2 SYDVKM. This CDR3 spans 14 amino acids. Trimming took 6 bases from V and 7 from J; bases not matched to a gene: 11. CDR3 sequence: CASRKSGRGGEQYF. Written as DNA, the CDR3 is TGTGCCAGCAGAAAAAGCGGGAGAGGGGGGGAGCAGTACTTC.

The gene calls are TRBV20-1 and TRBJ2-1, with 14 positions matching TRBD2. V was pared by 6 bases and J by 1 base, with 8 bases of the junction left unmatched. This CDR3 spans 17 amino acids. Germline-derived CDR1 and CDR2 are DFQATT and SNEGSKA (reference sequence). CDR3: CSANPGLAGASYNEQFF. CDR3 nucleotide sequence: TGCAGTGCAAACCCGGGACTAGCGGGAGCATCCTACAATGAGCAGTTCTTC.

V and J are TRBV28 and TRBJ1-5; no clear D. The CDR3 consists of 13 residues. V shed 6 bases and J shed 1 base, with 7 bases lying between them. CDR1 MDHEN and CDR2 SYDVKM come from the germline V gene. The CDR3 reads CASSLDSNQPQHF. The DNA for the CDR3 is TGTGCCAGCAGCCTGGACAGCAATCAGCCCCAGCATTTT.

The genes are TRBV11-1 and TRBJ2-1, with TRBD2 as a possible D gene (6 bases). V was clipped by 5 bases and J by 0 bases, with 14 bases between them. CDR3 length: 16 residues. In germline, CDR1 is SGHAT, CDR2 FQDESV (reference sequence). The CDR3: CASSGRTISSYNEQFF. Written as DNA, the CDR3 is TGTGCCAGCAGCGGACGGACTATTAGCTCCTACAATGAGCAGTTCTTC.

The rearrangement links TRBV7-2 to TRBJ1-5; 7 bases map to TRBD1. The CDR3 is made up of 13 amino acids. Germline V CDR1 and CDR2: SGHTA, FQGNSA. V dropped 3 bases and J dropped 5; count of bases not matched to a gene: 1. Written as DNA, the CDR3 is TGTGCCAGCAGCTTTGGACAGGATCAGCCCCAGCATTTT. Amino acids: CASSFGQDQPQHF.

This rearrangement joins TRBV19 to TRBJ2-6; TRBD2 might be the D (5 bases). CDR3 length: 12 residues. Germline CDR1 and CDR2: LNHDA and SQIVND (reference sequence). In nucleotides, the CDR3 is TGTTGTACGGGGTCCGGGGCCAACGTCCTGACTTTC. Amino acids: CCTGSGANVLTF. Filled out from reference TRBV19 and TRBJ2-6, the complete variable domain reads DGGITQSPKYLFRKEGQNVTLSCEQNLNHDAMYWYRQDPGQGLRLIYYSQIVNDFQKGDIAEGYSVSREKKESFPLTVTSAQKNPTAFYLCCTGSGANVLTFGAGSRLTVL.

V and J are TRBV20-1 and TRBJ2-7, with D possibly TRBD1 on 5 matching bases. Trimming took off 6 bases at V and 5 bases at J, with 20 bases between the two ends. The CDR3 is made up of 14 amino acids. Germline V gene lookup returns CDR1 DFQATT and CDR2 SNEGSKA (reference sequence). DNA of the CDR3: TGCAGTGCCCAGGACACGGGCACGGGTGACGAGCAGTACTTC. Its translation is CSAQDTGTGDEQYF.

The J gene is TRBJ2-3, the V gene TRBV28, with D tentatively TRBD2 (6 bases). Germline V gene lookup returns CDR1 MDHEN and CDR2 SYDVKM. Trimming pared 1 base from V and 2 bases from J, leaving 16 bases between. CDR3 length: 17 amino acids. As DNA, the CDR3 is TGTGCCAGCAGTTTATACGGCGGGGCCCATACCACAGATACGCAGTATTTT. This encodes CASSLYGGAHTTDTQYF. Combining the CDR3 with reference TRBV28 and TRBJ2-3 gives the whole variable domain DVKVTQSSRYLVKRTGEKVFLECVQDMDHENMFWYRQDPGLGLRLIYFSYDVKMKEKGDIPEGYSVSREKKERFSLILESASTNQTSMYLCASSLYGGAHTTDTQYFGPGTRLTVL.

The V call is TRBV7-8, the J call TRBJ2-7; weak D call: TRBD2 (5 bases). This CDR3 has 15 amino acids. Germline V gene data show CDR1 as SGHVS and CDR2 as FQNEAQ. Trimming pared 5 bases from V and 1 base from J, leaving 15 bases between. CDR3 sequence (DNA): TGTGCCAGCAGCGCGCGCGAGGGCCAATCCTACGAGCAGTACTTC. Its protein product is CASSAREGQSYEQYF.

The gene calls are TRBV6-1 and TRBJ2-1; 8 bases are a match to TRBD1. This CDR3 has 16 residues. Germline CDR1 reads MNHNS; CDR2 reads SASEGT. After removal of 6 bases from V and 2 bases from J, the junction contained 9 bases not matched to a gene. The CDR3 nucleotides are TGTGCCAGCAGGGTTGACAGGGGAGTGGCCTACAATGAGCAGTTCTTC. Protein product: CASRVDRGVAYNEQFF.

J is TRBJ2-1 and V is TRBV21-1; TRBD2, the D gene given by the table, was not confirmed from the DNA. TRBV21-1 constitutes a pseudogene. The CDR3 length is 14 residues. The CDR3 nucleotides read TGTGCCAGCAACCGACTAGCGGGAGTCAATGAGCAGTTCTTC. Translating it yields CASNRLAGVNEQFF.

This chain links TRBV19 with TRBJ1-2; 8 positions agree with TRBD1. CDR1 is LNHDA, CDR2 SQIVND, per germline (reference sequence). The V segment lost 6 bases and the J segment 1 base; nucleotides outside the gene matches: 1. This CDR3 contains 13 residues. The CDR3 spells CASSTGGNYGYTF. CDR3 DNA sequence: TGTGCCAGTAGCACAGGGGGTAACTATGGCTACACCTTC. Together with reference TRBV19 and TRBJ1-2, the CDR3 gives the full variable domain: DGGITQSPKYLFRKEGQNVTLSCEQNLNHDAMYWYRQDPGQGLRLIYYSQIVNDFQKGDIAEGYSVSREKKESFPLTVTSAQKNPTAFYLCASSTGGNYGYTFGSGTRLTVV.

The chain carries TRBV20-1 and TRBJ2-1; D may be TRBD2 (5 bases). The germline CDR1 and CDR2 sequences are DFQATT and SNEGSKA (reference sequence). This CDR3 is built from 11 residues. CDR3 sequence reads: CSGGSPNEQFF. CDR3 DNA sequence: TGCAGCGGAGGTAGCCCCAATGAGCAGTTCTTC.

This chain connects TRBV6-5 to TRBJ1-1; D gene unclear. With 0 bases removed from V and 1 base from J, the gap between germline ends came to 6 bases. CDR3 length: 14 amino acids. Germline V gene data show CDR1 as MNHEY and CDR2 as SVGAGI. DNA of the CDR3: TGTGCCAGCAGTTACTCGCAGGCGAACACTGAAGCTTTCTTT. It encodes CASSYSQANTEAFF.

The J gene is TRBJ2-7, the V gene TRBV27; 9 positions agree with TRBD2. CDR1 is MNHEY and CDR2 is SMNVEV in the germline V gene (reference sequence). The CDR3 has 15 amino acids. Trimming cost V 5 bases and J 2 bases; bases outside gene matches: 7. The CDR3 coding sequence is TGTGCCAGCAGTCGAGCGGGAGGCCGAACCTACGAGCAGTACTTC. Its translation is CASSRAGGRTYEQYF.

V usage is TRBV24-1 and J usage is TRBJ2-3; perhaps TRBD2 as D (5 bases). The CDR3 loop spans 14 amino acids. Germline V gene lookup returns CDR1 KGHDR and CDR2 SFDVKD. V lost 4 bases, J lost 1 base, and 8 bases lay in between. The CDR3 loop is CATSEGARTDTQYF. CDR3 in DNA: TGTGCCACCAGTGAGGGAGCTCGCACAGATACGCAGTATTTT.